One and the same sample provided the 8 T cell receptor beta chains below, sequenced in a study of blood T cell repertoires in COVID-19. Clones were sequenced by immunoSEQ multiplex PCR, and TCRdb holds only the in-frame ones, with some missing. This sample yields a few hundred thousand clones, of which over 80% are seen a single time; roughly 6.1% belongs to the top ten. Sequencing used peripheral blood. The receptors derive from a woman in her forties or fifties with COVID-19, enrolled during active disease.

V is TRBV5-5 and J is TRBJ1-3; the D gene is possibly TRBD1 (6 bases). Germline CDR1 is SGHKS and CDR2 is YYEKEE (reference sequence). V was clipped by 4 bases and J by 4 bases, with 18 bases between them. The CDR3 runs 16 residues. CDR3 in DNA: TGTGCCAGCAGCCGTCAAGGGGGGGCGTACGGAAACACCATATATTTT. Translated, it gives CASSRQGGAYGNTIYF.

V gene TRBV6-5 combines with J gene TRBJ1-1, with TRBD1 matching 7 bases. The V gene end was trimmed by 7 bases and the J gene end by 4 bases; junction bases not matched to a gene: 12. The CDR3 runs 15 residues. CDR1 is MNHEY and CDR2 is SVGAGI in the germline V gene. In DNA form, the CDR3 reads TGTGCCAGCATGGTGGCAGGGGGGTTGGGCACTGAAGCTTTCTTT. This sequence encodes CASMVAGGLGTEAFF.

The gene calls are TRBV19 and TRBJ1-2; D remains unclear. Trimming took off 4 bases at V and 7 bases at J, with 13 bases between the two ends. This CDR3 comprises 13 residues. Germline-derived CDR1 and CDR2 are LNHDA and SQIVND (reference sequence). DNA for the CDR3: TGTGCCAGTAGTAACCCGCCGGGGAGTGGCTACACCTTC. Translating gives CASSNPPGSGYTF.

CDR3 in DNA: TGTGCCAGCAGTTTCGGACAGTTAGTGGGAGAGACCCAGTACTTC. Residues: CASSFGQLVGETQYF. The V call is TRBV27, the J call TRBJ2-5, with D perhaps TRBD1 (6 bases). The CDR3 is 15 amino acids. CDR1 is MNHEY, CDR2 SMNVEV, per germline (reference sequence). V lost 3 bases and J lost 4, with 15 bases in between.

V and J are TRBV7-8 and TRBJ2-1; 11 bases align to TRBD2. CDR3 length: 16 residues. The V gene end was trimmed by 4 bases and the J gene end by 5 bases; junction bases not matched to a gene: 7. Germline assignment: CDR1 SGHVS and CDR2 FQNEAQ. The CDR3 DNA reads TGTGCCAGCAGCTCGGCTACTAGCGGGAGTAACAATGAGCAGTTCTTC. Protein sequence: CASSSATSGSNNEQFF. Using reference TRBV7-8 and TRBJ2-1 for the parts outside the CDR3, the full variable domain is GAGVSQSPRYKVAKRGQDVALRCDPISGHVSLFWYQQALGQGPEFLTYFQNEAQLDKSGLPSDRFFAERPEGSVSTLKIQRTQQEDSAVYLCASSSATSGSNNEQFFGPGTRLTVL.

This clone was picked up a small number of times. This chain links TRBV5-6 with TRBJ1-5, with a possible D match to TRBD1 (6 bases). The CDR3 is made up of 14 amino acids. CDR1 and CDR2 from the germline V gene are SGHDT and YYEEEE. V lost 5 bases and J lost 8, with 17 bases in between. Here the CDR3 reads CASSATGNLEPQHF. CDR3 sequence (DNA): TGTGCCAGCAGTGCCACAGGGAACTTGGAGCCCCAGCATTTT.

This clone was seen a handful of times. This rearrangement joins TRBV5-1 to TRBJ2-1; D perhaps matches TRBD1 (6 bases). V shed 5 bases and J shed 5 bases, with 17 bases lying between them. This CDR3 region has 15 residues. CDR1 is SGHRS, CDR2 YFSETQ, per germline. Here the CDR3 reads CASRLLAQGNNEQFF. For the CDR3, the DNA is TGCGCCAGCAGGCTGCTGGCACAGGGAAACAATGAGCAGTTCTTC.

This chain connects TRBV7-2 to TRBJ2-7, with 7 bases matching TRBD2. The CDR3 spans 16 residues. V shed 0 bases, J shed 0 bases, and the junction held 5 bases outside the gene matches. Looked up from germline, CDR1 is SGHTA and CDR2 is FQGNSA. The CDR3 nucleotides read TGTGCCAGCAGCTTAGCGGCGATAGCGGGCTCCTACGAGCAGTACTTC. It yields the protein CASSLAAIAGSYEQYF. The whole variable domain, filled in from reference TRBV7-2 and TRBJ2-7, reads GAGVSQSPSNKVTEKGKDVELRCDPISGHTALYWYRQSLGQGLEFLIYFQGNSAPDKSGLPSDRFSAERTGGSVSTLTIQRTQQEDSAVYLCASSLAAIAGSYEQYFGPGTRLTVT.